Presented here are 12 T cell receptor beta chains from one specimen sequenced in a study of OX40 agonist ivuxolimab in advanced cancers. Sequenced by immunoSEQ multiplex PCR; TCRdb stores in-frame clones only, minus some. The table includes 35,000 to 45,000 clones, 80% to 90% detected once. The sequenced sample was CD4+ or CD8+ T cells sorted from blood, obtained in a trial of the OX40 agonist ivuxolimab. These TCRs come from an adult with an advanced solid tumor such as melanoma, head and neck, liver or kidney cancer.

The chain has TRBV4-3 and TRBJ2-7; no clear D. The CDR3 runs 15 residues. The germline V and J ends were trimmed by 3 bases and 5 bases, with 17 bases remaining between them. Germline CDR1 and CDR2: LGHNA and YSLEER. CDR3 sequence: CASSQSRAGTHEQYF. The CDR3 DNA sequence: TGCGCCAGCAGCCAGAGTCGGGCCGGAACCCACGAGCAGTACTTC.

This clone was counted between two and nine times. This sequence joins TRBV4-2 and TRBJ2-7; the D call may be TRBD1 or TRBD2 (6 bases each). The CDR3 runs to 14 residues. Looked up from germline, CDR1 is LGHNA and CDR2 is YNFKEQ. The ends were cut back, 4 bases at V and 0 bases at J, with 10 bases in the middle. CDR3: CASSLGGSSYEQYF. CDR3 sequence (DNA): TGTGCCAGCAGCCTGGGGGGCAGCTCCTACGAGCAGTACTTC.

This sequence joins TRBV4-1 and TRBJ1-6; D is undetermined. Germline V gene data show CDR1 as MGHRA and CDR2 as YSYEKL. This CDR3 has 19 amino acids. V lost 4 bases and J 3 bases, leaving 22 bases between the germline ends. The DNA for the CDR3 is TGCGCCAGCAGCCCCCAGGCGCATAGTGGTGCCGACTATAATTCACCCCTCCACTTT. It codes for CASSPQAHSGADYNSPLHF.

The rearrangement joins TRBV6-1 to TRBJ1-1; D not resolved. The CDR3 is 14 residues long. V was cut by 6 bases and J by 4 bases, with 15 bases left in between. The germline V gene has CDR1 MNHNS and CDR2 SASEGT. The CDR3 here is CASREFVDFTEAFF. The CDR3 DNA reads as TGTGCCAGCAGGGAGTTTGTAGACTTCACTGAAGCTTTCTTT.

This chain uses TRBV5-1 with TRBJ1-1; 11 bases match TRBD1. The ends lost 4 bases at V and 4 bases at J; junction bases unmatched: 3. The CDR3 consists of 14 residues. Germline V lookup: CDR1 SGHRS, CDR2 YFSETQ. CDR3 sequence (DNA): TGCGCCAGCAGCGCAGGGACAGGGGGCACTGAAGCTTTCTTT. Its protein product is CASSAGTGGTEAFF.

The V gene is TRBV20-1, the J gene TRBJ2-5, with unresolved D. The germline V gene has CDR1 DFQATT and CDR2 SNEGSKA (reference sequence). The CDR3 sequence is 11 residues long. DNA for the CDR3: TGCAGCCCCTCGTACCAAGAGACCCAGTACTTC. Its translation: CSPSYQETQYF.

The rearrangement joins TRBV7-9 to TRBJ2-3, with 10 bases that match TRBD2. This CDR3 has 16 amino acids. V gave up 3 bases and J gave up 2 bases; unmatched junction bases: 5. Per the germline V gene, CDR1 is SEHNR and CDR2 is FQNEAQ (reference sequence). CDR3 region: CASSFRTSGLTDTQYF. The CDR3 DNA reads as TGTGCCAGCAGCTTTCGGACTAGCGGACTCACAGATACGCAGTATTTT.

CDR3: CASPKGTGADSPLHF. The CDR3 region has the DNA TGTGCCAGCCCCAAGGGGACAGGGGCTGATTCACCCCTCCACTTT. The chain uses TRBV6-1 and TRBJ1-6; 10 bases are shared with TRBD1. The V gene end was trimmed by 8 bases and the J gene end by 8 bases; junction bases not matched to a gene: 9. CDR1 and CDR2 from the germline V gene are MNHNS and SASEGT. This CDR3 spans 15 amino acids.

This sequence joins TRBV19 and TRBJ2-7, with 9 nucleotides matching TRBD2. CDR1 and CDR2 from the germline V gene are LNHDA and SQIVND (reference sequence). This CDR3 has 14 amino acids. The V segment lost 5 bases and the J segment 2 bases; nucleotides outside the gene matches: 4. CDR3 bases: TGTGCCAGTAGTCCCCGCGGGGGGGCCTACGAGCAGTACTTC. Translation: CASSPRGGAYEQYF.

The V gene is TRBV5-4, the J gene TRBJ2-3; D unresolved. V lost 4 bases and J 1 base, leaving 13 bases between the germline ends. Germline V gene data show CDR1 as SGHNT and CDR2 as YYREEE (reference sequence). This CDR3 has 15 residues. CDR3 amino acids: CASSDDPRGTDTQYF. CDR3 DNA: TGTGCCAGCAGCGATGACCCCCGGGGCACAGATACGCAGTATTTT.

The chain recombines TRBV5-4 with TRBJ2-3; D gene ambiguous. This CDR3 region has 14 residues. Trimming removed 0 bases from V and 0 bases from J, with 5 bases in between. From germline, CDR1 is SGHNT and CDR2 YYREEE (reference sequence). The CDR3: CASSLGLSTDTQYF. The CDR3 DNA reads TGTGCCAGCAGCTTGGGACTCAGCACAGATACGCAGTATTTT.

The rearrangement links TRBV10-3 to TRBJ1-2; no reliable D call. Germline CDR1 and CDR2: ENHRY and SYGVKD. This CDR3 has 15 residues. Deletions cut 6 bases from V and 2 bases from J, with 16 bases between. CDR3 coding DNA: TGTGCCATCAGCCCGCCCAACACACCCAACTATGGCTACACCTTC. Protein sequence: CAISPPNTPNYGYTF.